This TCR beta chain was captured in a study of control samples from healthy donors and cancer patients. Profiling relied on immunoSEQ multiplex PCR, and the TCRdb table lists in-frame clones only, not all of them. The data hold 75,000 or so clones, with approximately 89% observed a single time. This receptor was taken from a man aged 55 to 70 with colorectal cancer. Sequences were obtained from PBMCs.

This CDR3 reads CAWGGQGMGQPQHF. CDR3 nucleotide sequence: TGTGCCTGGGGTGGACAGGGGATGGGTCAGCCCCAGCATTTT. V is TRBV30 and J is TRBJ1-5, with 9 bases matching TRBD1. V trimming: 5 bases; J trimming: 6 bases; junction bases outside the gene matches: 8. This CDR3 has 14 residues. Germline assignment: CDR1 GTSNPN and CDR2 SVGIG (reference sequence).